The next 18 T cell receptor beta chains were all read from a single sample in a study of immune evolution from preneoplasia to lung adenocarcinoma. Generated by immunoSEQ multiplex PCR, the TCRdb table keeps only in-frame clones and is missing some. The sample yields 6,000 to 6,500 clones, roughly four fifths seen once. Sequenced sample: FFPE lung adenocarcinoma in situ tissue. The receptor source for this set is a donor of 70 years or more with lung adenocarcinoma.

The V call is TRBV7-6, the J call TRBJ2-5, with 7 bases aligning to TRBD2. Germline CDR1 and CDR2: SGHVS and FNYEAQ. V was clipped by 6 bases and J by 5 bases; unmatched bases: 9. The CDR3 sequence is 14 residues long. The CDR3 spells CASSPKTSHETQYF. CDR3 sequence (DNA): TGTGCCAGCAGTCCTAAGACTAGCCACGAGACCCAGTACTTC.

The CDR3 region is CASSLRVMNDEAFF. The CDR3 DNA sequence: TGTGCCAGCAGCTTACGGGTCATGAACGATGAAGCTTTCTTT. The rearrangement links TRBV5-5 to TRBJ1-1, with unresolved D. The V end lost 2 bases, the J end lost 7 bases, and 15 bases lay between the germline ends. The length of the CDR3 is 14 residues. From germline, CDR1 is SGHKS and CDR2 YYEKEE (reference sequence).

The rearrangement links TRBV6-1 to TRBJ1-2; 8 bases align to TRBD1. The length of the CDR3 is 15 residues. V gave up 8 bases and J gave up 0 bases; unmatched junction bases: 8. Looked up from germline, CDR1 is MNHNS and CDR2 is SASEGT. CDR3 nucleotides: TGTGCCAGCCTGGACAGGGACCCCACTAACTATGGCTACACCTTC. Translation gives CASLDRDPTNYGYTF.

The chain employs TRBV7-2 and TRBJ2-7; 9 bases agree with TRBD2. The CDR3 length is 15 residues. Germline V gene data show CDR1 as SGHTA and CDR2 as FQGNSA. V was pared by 3 bases and J by 5 bases, with 8 bases of the junction left unmatched. The CDR3 coding sequence is TGTGCCAGCAGCTTCCCCGGGACTAGCCGACACGAGCAGTACTTC. As protein: CASSFPGTSRHEQYF.

The V gene is TRBV5-1, the J gene TRBJ2-2; D is perhaps TRBD1 (6 bases). The length of the CDR3 is 17 residues. From germline, CDR1 is SGHRS and CDR2 YFSETQ. Trimming removed 2 bases from V and 2 bases from J, with 16 bases in between. The CDR3: CASSFKSGTINTGELFF. In nucleotides, the CDR3 is TGCGCCAGCAGCTTTAAATCCGGGACAATCAACACCGGGGAGCTGTTTTTT. Together with reference TRBV5-1 and TRBJ2-2, the CDR3 gives the full variable domain: KAGVTQTPRYLIKTRGQQVTLSCSPISGHRSVSWYQQTPGQGLQFLFEYFSETQRNKGNFPGRFSGRQFSNSRSEMNVSTLELGDSALYLCASSFKSGTINTGELFFGEGSRLTVL.

CDR3 region: CASSLARTEGKNIQYF. The CDR3 DNA reads TGTGCCAGCAGCTTGGCTCGGACCGAAGGGAAAAACATTCAGTACTTC. V is TRBV5-4 and J is TRBJ2-4; no definite D call. The V end lost 0 bases, the J end lost 4 bases, and 14 bases lay between the germline ends. The germline V gene encodes CDR1 SGHNT and CDR2 YYREEE (reference sequence). CDR3 length: 16 residues. Combining the CDR3 with reference TRBV5-4 and TRBJ2-4 gives the whole variable domain ETGVTQSPTHLIKTRGQQVTLRCSSQSGHNTVSWYQQALGQGPQFIFQYYREEENGRGNFPPRFSGLQFPNYSSELNVNALELDDSALYLCASSLARTEGKNIQYFGAGTRLSVL.

V usage is TRBV11-3 and J usage is TRBJ2-7; D may be TRBD1 or TRBD2 (7 bases each). V lost 5 bases and J lost 2, with 19 bases in between. CDR3 length: 16 amino acids. The germline V gene encodes CDR1 SGHNT and CDR2 YENEEA. CDR3 protein: CASSEGGGRSTYEQYF. In DNA, the CDR3 is TGTGCCAGCAGCGAGGGAGGGGGCAGGTCAACCTACGAGCAGTACTTC.

This CDR3 is CASSTPGTAYEQYF. The CDR3 nucleotides are TGTGCCAGCAGTACACCGGGGACAGCATACGAGCAGTACTTC. V gene TRBV6-6 combines with J gene TRBJ2-7, with TRBD1 identical over 7 bases. The germline V gene has CDR1 MNHNY and CDR2 SVGAGI (reference sequence). The ends lost 5 bases at V and 4 bases at J; junction bases unmatched: 8. The CDR3 totals 14 residues.

The chain is built from TRBV27 and TRBJ1-5; 8 bases are shared with TRBD1. V trimming: 5 bases; J trimming: 4 bases; junction bases outside the gene matches: 4. CDR1 and CDR2 (germline): MNHEY, SMNVEV (reference sequence). The CDR3 spans 14 residues. The CDR3 loop is CASSIQGGNQPQHF. The CDR3 DNA is TGTGCCAGCAGTATACAGGGGGGGAATCAGCCCCAGCATTTT.

This chain links TRBV12-5 with TRBJ2-5; 9 positions agree with TRBD1. J lost 4 bases, V lost 5 bases, and 8 bases had no gene match. Germline CDR1 reads LGHNT; CDR2 reads FRNRAP. The CDR3 runs 15 residues. CDR3 sequence reads: CASGPASTGGETQYF. The CDR3 DNA reads as TGTGCTAGTGGTCCGGCCTCGACAGGGGGAGAGACCCAGTACTTC.

V gene TRBV7-2 combines with J gene TRBJ2-7; D possibly uses TRBD1 or TRBD2 (5 bases each). Germline loops: CDR1 SGHTA, CDR2 FQGNSA. CDR3 length: 14 residues. V lost 7 bases and J 5 bases, leaving 18 bases between the germline ends. The chain's CDR3 is CASTAGTGQDEQYF. CDR3 bases: TGTGCCAGCACTGCGGGCACAGGTCAGGACGAGCAGTACTTC.

V gene TRBV28 combines with J gene TRBJ1-2, with D possibly matching TRBD1 (5 bases). CDR3 length equals 12 residues. V gave up 1 base and J gave up 8 bases, with 8 bases separating them. CDR1 is MDHEN, CDR2 SYDVKM, per germline. This CDR3 is CASSLLGGGYTF. The CDR3 nucleotides read TGTGCCAGCAGTTTATTGGGGGGAGGCTACACCTTC.

The chain is built from TRBV18 and TRBJ1-1, with TRBD1 matching over 7 bases. The J segment lost 1 base and the V segment lost 2 bases, leaving 1 base of the junction unmatched. This CDR3 region has 14 residues. The germline V gene encodes CDR1 KGHSH and CDR2 LQKENI. CDR3 residues: CASSPNRGNTEAFF. DNA of the CDR3: TGTGCCAGCTCACCAAACAGGGGGAACACTGAAGCTTTCTTT.

The V call is TRBV7-9, the J call TRBJ1-4; D may be TRBD1 (5 bases). V was trimmed by 5 bases and J by 8 bases, leaving 12 bases between them. CDR1 SEHNR and CDR2 FQNEAQ come from the germline V gene (reference sequence). The CDR3 consists of 13 residues. The CDR3: CASSRTLGEKLFF. The CDR3 DNA follows: TGTGCCAGCAGCCGGACACTGGGCGAAAAACTGTTTTTT.

V gene TRBV18 combines with J gene TRBJ2-2, with D perhaps given as TRBD1 or TRBD2 (5 bases each). Germline lookup yields CDR1 KGHSH and CDR2 LQKENI. V was shortened by 2 bases and J by 0 bases, with 10 bases between the two germline ends. This CDR3 region has 16 residues. CDR3 bases: TGTGCCAGCTCACCATCCGGGACGACGAACACCGGGGAGCTGTTTTTT. Amino acid sequence: CASSPSGTTNTGELFF.

This rearrangement joins TRBV14 to TRBJ2-3; D ambiguous. The CDR3 runs to 13 residues. The germline V and J ends were trimmed by 4 bases and 2 bases, with 7 bases remaining between them. The germline V gene encodes CDR1 SGHDN and CDR2 FVKESK. CDR3 residues: CASSPMLTDTQYF. The CDR3 DNA is TGTGCCAGCAGCCCCATGCTCACAGATACGCAGTATTTT.

This chain joins TRBV29-1 and TRBJ1-2, with TRBD1 matching over 8 bases. Germline CDR1 SQVTM, CDR2 ANQGSEA. This CDR3 is built from 14 residues. Unmatched junction bases numbered 5, after V lost 0 bases and J lost 5 bases. The CDR3 reads CSVEDLRQGYGYTF. Here the CDR3 DNA reads TGCAGCGTTGAAGATCTGCGACAGGGGTATGGCTACACCTTC.

The chain joins TRBV10-1 to TRBJ1-5, with a weak D call TRBD1 (6 bases). CDR3 length: 15 amino acids. Germline CDR1 and CDR2: WNHNN and SYGVQD (reference sequence). V dropped 5 bases and J dropped 2 bases, with 13 bases sitting between them. The CDR3 protein is CASSLARQGNQPQHF. As DNA, the CDR3 is TGCGCCAGCAGTCTCGCCAGACAGGGCAATCAGCCCCAGCATTTT.